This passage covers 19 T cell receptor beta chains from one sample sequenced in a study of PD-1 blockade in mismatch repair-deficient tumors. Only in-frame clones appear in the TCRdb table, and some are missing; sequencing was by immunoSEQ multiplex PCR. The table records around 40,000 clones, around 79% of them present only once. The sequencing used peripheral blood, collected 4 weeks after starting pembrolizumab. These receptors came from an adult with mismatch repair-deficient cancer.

In DNA, the CDR3 is TGTGCCAGCAGCGTGGAGAGTCGCTACACCTTC. Amino acid sequence: CASSVESRYTF. V gene TRBV9 combines with J gene TRBJ1-2; no clear D. CDR1 is SGDLS and CDR2 is YYNGEE in the germline V gene. Trimming left V 2 bases short and J 9 bases short, with 8 bases between. There are 11 residues in the CDR3.

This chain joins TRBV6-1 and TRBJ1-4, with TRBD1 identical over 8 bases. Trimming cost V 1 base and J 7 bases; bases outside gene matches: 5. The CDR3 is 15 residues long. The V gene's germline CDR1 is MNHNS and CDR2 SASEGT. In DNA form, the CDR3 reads TGTGCCAGCAGTGAAGTGAAGACAGGGGCTGAAAAACTGTTTTTT. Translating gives CASSEVKTGAEKLFF.

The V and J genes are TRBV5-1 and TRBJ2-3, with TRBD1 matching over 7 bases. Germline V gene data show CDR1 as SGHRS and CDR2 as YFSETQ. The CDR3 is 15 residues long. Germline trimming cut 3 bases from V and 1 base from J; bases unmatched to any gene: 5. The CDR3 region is CASSYRDSRTDTQYF. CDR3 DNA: TGCGCCAGCAGCTACCGGGACAGCCGCACAGATACGCAGTATTTT. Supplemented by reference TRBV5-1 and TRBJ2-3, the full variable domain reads KAGVTQTPRYLIKTRGQQVTLSCSPISGHRSVSWYQQTPGQGLQFLFEYFSETQRNKGNFPGRFSGRQFSNSRSEMNVSTLELGDSALYLCASSYRDSRTDTQYFGPGTRLTVL.

The CDR3 loop is CAISVGGGNQPQHF. The DNA for the CDR3 is TGTGCCATCAGTGTGGGAGGGGGCAATCAGCCCCAGCATTTT. The rearrangement links TRBV10-3 to TRBJ1-5, with a possible D match to TRBD1 (5 bases). Trimming removed 4 bases at V and 2 bases at J, with 9 bases between. Looked up from germline, CDR1 is ENHRY and CDR2 is SYGVKD. The CDR3 covers 14 residues.

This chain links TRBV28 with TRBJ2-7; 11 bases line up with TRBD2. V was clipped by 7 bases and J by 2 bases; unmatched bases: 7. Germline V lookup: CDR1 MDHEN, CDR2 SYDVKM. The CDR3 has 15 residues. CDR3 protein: CASTWLAGGTYEQYF. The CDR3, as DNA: TGTGCCAGCACCTGGCTAGCGGGAGGCACCTACGAGCAGTACTTC.

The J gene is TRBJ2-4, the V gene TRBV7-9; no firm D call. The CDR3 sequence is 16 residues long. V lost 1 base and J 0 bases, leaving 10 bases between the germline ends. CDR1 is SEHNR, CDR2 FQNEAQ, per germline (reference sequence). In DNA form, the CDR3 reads TGTGCCAGCAGCTTAGGGCATAAGCTAGCCAAAAACATTCAGTACTTC. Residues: CASSLGHKLAKNIQYF.

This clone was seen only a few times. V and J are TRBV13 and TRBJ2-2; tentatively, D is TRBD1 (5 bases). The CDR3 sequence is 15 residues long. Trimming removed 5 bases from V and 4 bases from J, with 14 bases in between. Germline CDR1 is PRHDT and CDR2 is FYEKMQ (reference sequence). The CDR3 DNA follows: TGTGCCAGCAGCCACGACAGCGAAAGCACCGGGGAGCTGTTTTTT. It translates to CASSHDSESTGELFF.

CDR3 loop: CASSKSLTSGRATSYEQYF. The CDR3 DNA follows: TGTGCCAGCAGCAAAAGCCTGACTAGCGGGAGGGCTACTTCCTACGAGCAGTACTTC. This chain joins TRBV21-1 and TRBJ2-7; no DNA check was done on the table's D call, TRBD2. TRBV21-1 is given as a pseudogene. The CDR3 spans 19 residues.

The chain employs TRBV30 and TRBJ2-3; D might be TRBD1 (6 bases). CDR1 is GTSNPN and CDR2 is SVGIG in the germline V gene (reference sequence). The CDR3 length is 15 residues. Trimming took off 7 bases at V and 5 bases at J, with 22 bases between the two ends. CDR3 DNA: TGTGCCTCTCACGGCAGGGGATCGCGAATAGATACGCAGTATTTT. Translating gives CASHGRGSRIDTQYF.

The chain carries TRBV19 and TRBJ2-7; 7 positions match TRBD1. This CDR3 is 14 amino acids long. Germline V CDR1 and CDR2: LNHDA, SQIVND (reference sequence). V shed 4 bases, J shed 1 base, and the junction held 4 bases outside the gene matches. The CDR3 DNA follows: TGTGCCAGTAGTAAAAAGACAGGGTCCTACGAGCAGTACTTC. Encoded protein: CASSKKTGSYEQYF.

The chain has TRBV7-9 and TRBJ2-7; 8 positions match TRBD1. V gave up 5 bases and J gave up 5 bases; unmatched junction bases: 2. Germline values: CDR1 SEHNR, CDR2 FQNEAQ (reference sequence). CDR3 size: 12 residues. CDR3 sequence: CASSKTGDEQYF. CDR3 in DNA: TGTGCCAGCAGCAAGACAGGGGACGAGCAGTACTTC.

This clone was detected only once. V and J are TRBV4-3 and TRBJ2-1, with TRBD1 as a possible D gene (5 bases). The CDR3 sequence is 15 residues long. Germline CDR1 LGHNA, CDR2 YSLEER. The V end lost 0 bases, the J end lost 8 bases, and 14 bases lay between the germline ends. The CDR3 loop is CASSQDSGHPDEQFF. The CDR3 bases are TGCGCCAGCAGCCAAGATTCCGGACATCCCGATGAGCAGTTCTTC.

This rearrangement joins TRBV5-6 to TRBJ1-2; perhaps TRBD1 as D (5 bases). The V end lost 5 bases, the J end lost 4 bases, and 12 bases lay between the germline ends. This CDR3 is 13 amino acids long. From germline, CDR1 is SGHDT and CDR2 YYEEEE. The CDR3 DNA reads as TGTGCCAGCAGGCACGTAGGGACCTATGGCTACACCTTC. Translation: CASRHVGTYGYTF. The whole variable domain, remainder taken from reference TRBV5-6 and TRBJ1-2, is DAGVTQSPTHLIKTRGQQVTLRCSPKSGHDTVSWYQQALGQGPQFIFQYYEEEERQRGNFPDRFSGHQFPNYSSELNVNALLLGDSALYLCASRHVGTYGYTFGSGTRLTVV.

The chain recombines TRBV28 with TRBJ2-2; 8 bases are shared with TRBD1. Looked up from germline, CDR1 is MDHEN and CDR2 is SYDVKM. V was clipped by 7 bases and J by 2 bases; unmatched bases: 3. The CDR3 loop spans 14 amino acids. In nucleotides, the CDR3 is TGTGCCAGCATCGGACAGGGTAACACCGGGGAGCTGTTTTTT. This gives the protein CASIGQGNTGELFF.

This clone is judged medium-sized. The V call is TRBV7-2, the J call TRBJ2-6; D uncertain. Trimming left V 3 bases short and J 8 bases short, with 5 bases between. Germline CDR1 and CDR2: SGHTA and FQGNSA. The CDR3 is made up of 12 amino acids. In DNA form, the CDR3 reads TGTGCCAGCAGCTTTGACCCCAACGTCCTGACTTTC. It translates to CASSFDPNVLTF.

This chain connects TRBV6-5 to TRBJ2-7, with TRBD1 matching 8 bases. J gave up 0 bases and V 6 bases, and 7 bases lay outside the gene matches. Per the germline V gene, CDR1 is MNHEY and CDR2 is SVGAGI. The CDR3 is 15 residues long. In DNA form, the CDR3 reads TGTGCCAGCAGCGCTACCGGGACAGGCTCCTACGAGCAGTACTTC. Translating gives CASSATGTGSYEQYF.

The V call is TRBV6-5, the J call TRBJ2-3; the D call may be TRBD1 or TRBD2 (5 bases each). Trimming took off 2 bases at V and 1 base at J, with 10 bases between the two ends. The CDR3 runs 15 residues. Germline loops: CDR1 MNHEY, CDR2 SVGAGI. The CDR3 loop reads CASSYRGSRTDTQYF. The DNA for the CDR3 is TGTGCCAGCAGTTACCGGGGCTCACGCACAGATACGCAGTATTTT.

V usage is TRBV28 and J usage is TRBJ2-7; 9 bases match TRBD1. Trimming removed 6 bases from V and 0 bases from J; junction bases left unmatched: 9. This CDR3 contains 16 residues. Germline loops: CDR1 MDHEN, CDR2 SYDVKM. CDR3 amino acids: CASRGAGTGISYEQYF. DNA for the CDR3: TGTGCCAGCAGGGGGGCGGGGACAGGGATCTCCTACGAGCAGTACTTC.

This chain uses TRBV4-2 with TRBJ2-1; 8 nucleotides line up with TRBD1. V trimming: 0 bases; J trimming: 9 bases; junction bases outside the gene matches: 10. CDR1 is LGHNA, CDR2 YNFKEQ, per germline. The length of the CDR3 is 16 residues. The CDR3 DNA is TGTGCCAGCAGCCAAGAACAGACCGGGACAGGTACTGAGCAGTTCTTC. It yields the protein CASSQEQTGTGTEQFF.